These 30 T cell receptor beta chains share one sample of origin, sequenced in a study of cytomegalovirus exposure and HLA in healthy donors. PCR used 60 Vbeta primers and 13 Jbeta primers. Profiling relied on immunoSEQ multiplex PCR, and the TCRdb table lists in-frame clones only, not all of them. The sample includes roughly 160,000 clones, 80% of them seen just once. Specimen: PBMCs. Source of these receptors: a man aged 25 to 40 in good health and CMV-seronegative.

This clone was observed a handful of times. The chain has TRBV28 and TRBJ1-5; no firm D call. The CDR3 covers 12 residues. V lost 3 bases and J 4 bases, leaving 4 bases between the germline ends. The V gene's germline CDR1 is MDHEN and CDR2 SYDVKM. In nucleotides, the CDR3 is TGTGCCAGCAGTTTCCCTAATCAGCCCCAGCATTTT. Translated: CASSFPNQPQHF.

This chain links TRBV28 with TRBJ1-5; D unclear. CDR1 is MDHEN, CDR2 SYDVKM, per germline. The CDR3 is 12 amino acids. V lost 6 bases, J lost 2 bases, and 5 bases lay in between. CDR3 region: CASRFGNQPQHF. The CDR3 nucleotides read TGTGCCAGCAGGTTCGGCAATCAGCCCCAGCATTTT.

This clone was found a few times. CDR3 sequence reads: CASSPPGQGAGEQFF. DNA of the CDR3: TGTGCCAGCAGCCCTCCGGGCCAGGGGGCGGGTGAGCAGTTCTTC. The chain is built from TRBV28 and TRBJ2-1, with TRBD1 matching over 8 bases. The V gene's germline CDR1 is MDHEN and CDR2 SYDVKM. The CDR3 is made up of 15 amino acids. V was pared by 6 bases and J by 9 bases, with 13 bases of the junction left unmatched.

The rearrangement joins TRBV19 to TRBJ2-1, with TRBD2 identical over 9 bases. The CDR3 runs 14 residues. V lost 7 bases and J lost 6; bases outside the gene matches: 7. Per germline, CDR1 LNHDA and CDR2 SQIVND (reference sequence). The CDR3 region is CASMYSGSRNEQFF. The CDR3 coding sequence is TGTGCCAGTATGTATAGCGGGAGTCGCAATGAGCAGTTCTTC.

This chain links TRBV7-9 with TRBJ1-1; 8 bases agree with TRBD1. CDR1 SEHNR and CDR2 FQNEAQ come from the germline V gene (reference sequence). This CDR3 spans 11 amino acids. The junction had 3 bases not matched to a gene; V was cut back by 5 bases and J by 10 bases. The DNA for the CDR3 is TGTGCCAGCAGCCGGACAGGGAGAGCTTTCTTT. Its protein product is CASSRTGRAFF.

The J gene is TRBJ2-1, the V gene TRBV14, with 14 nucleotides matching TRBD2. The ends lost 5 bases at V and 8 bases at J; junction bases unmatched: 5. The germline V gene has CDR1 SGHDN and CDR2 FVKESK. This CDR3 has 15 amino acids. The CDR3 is CASSWTSGRSDEQFF. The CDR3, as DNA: TGTGCCAGCAGCTGGACTAGCGGGAGGAGCGATGAGCAGTTCTTC. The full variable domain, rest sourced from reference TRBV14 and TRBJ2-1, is EAGVTQFPSHSVIEKGQTVTLRCDPISGHDNLYWYRRVMGKEIKFLLHFVKESKQDESGMPNNRFLAERTGGTYSTLKVQPAELEDSGVYFCASSWTSGRSDEQFFGPGTRLTVL.

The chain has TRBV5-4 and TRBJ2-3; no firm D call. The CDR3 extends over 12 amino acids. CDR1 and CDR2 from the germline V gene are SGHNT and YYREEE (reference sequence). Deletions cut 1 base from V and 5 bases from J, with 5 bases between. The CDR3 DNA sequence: TGTGCCAGCAGCTTGCCAAAAGATACGCAGTATTTT. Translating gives CASSLPKDTQYF.

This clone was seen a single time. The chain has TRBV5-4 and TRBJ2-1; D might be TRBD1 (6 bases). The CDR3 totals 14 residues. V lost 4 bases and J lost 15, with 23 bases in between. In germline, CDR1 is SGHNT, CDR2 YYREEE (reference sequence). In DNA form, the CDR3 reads TGTGCCAGCAGCCCGAGACAGGAGCCCTTACCAAGGTTCTTC. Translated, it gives CASSPRQEPLPRFF.

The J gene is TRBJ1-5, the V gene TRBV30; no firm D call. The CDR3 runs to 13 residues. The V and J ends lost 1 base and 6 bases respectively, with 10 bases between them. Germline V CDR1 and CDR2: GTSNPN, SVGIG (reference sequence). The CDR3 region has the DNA TGTGCCTGGAGTGGCAGTTCCCTTCAGCCCCAGCATTTT. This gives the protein CAWSGSSLQPQHF.

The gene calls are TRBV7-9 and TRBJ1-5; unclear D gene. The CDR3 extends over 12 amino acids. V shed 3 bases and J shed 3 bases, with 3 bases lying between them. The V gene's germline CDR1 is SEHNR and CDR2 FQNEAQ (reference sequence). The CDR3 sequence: CASSFLNQPQHF. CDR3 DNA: TGTGCCAGCAGCTTTCTCAATCAGCCCCAGCATTTT.

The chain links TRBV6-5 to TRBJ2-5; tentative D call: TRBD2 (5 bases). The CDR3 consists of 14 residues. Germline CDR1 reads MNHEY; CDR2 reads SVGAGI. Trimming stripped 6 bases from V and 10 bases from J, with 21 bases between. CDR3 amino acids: CASRAGIPGGGQYF. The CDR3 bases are TGTGCCAGCAGGGCCGGGATCCCAGGAGGTGGCCAGTACTTC.

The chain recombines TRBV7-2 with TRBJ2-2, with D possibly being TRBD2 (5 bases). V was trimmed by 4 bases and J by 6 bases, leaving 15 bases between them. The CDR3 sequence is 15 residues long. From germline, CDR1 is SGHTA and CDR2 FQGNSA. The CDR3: CASSSLSGRAGELFF. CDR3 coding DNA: TGTGCCAGCAGCTCACTTTCGGGGAGAGCCGGGGAGCTGTTTTTT.

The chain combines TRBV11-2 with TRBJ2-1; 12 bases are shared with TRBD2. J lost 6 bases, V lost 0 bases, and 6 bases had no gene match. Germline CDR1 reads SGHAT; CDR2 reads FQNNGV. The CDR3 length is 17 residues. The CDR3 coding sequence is TGTGCCAGCAGCTTAGATCTCCCTAGCGGGAGGGCCAATGAGCAGTTCTTC. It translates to CASSLDLPSGRANEQFF.

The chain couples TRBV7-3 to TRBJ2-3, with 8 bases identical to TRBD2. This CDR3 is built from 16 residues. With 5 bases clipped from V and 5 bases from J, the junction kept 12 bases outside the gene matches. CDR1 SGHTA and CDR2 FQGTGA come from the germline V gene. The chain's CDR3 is CASSPLTGGAGDTQYF. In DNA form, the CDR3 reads TGTGCCAGCAGCCCCCTTACCGGGGGGGCGGGAGATACGCAGTATTTT.

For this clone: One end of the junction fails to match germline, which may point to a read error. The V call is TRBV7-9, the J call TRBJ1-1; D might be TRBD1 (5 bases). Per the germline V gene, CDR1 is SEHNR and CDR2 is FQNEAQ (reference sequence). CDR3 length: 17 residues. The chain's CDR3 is CSSITPAEGDGNTEAFF. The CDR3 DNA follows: TGTTCCAGCATCACCCCCGCCGAAGGGGATGGGAATACTGAAGCTTTCTTT.

CDR3 in amino acids: CATSRERIGTVPGELFF. CDR3 in DNA: TGTGCCACCAGCAGAGAGAGGATCGGGACAGTGCCCGGGGAGCTGTTTTTT. The rearrangement joins TRBV15 to TRBJ2-2; 7 positions agree with TRBD1. The CDR3 is 17 amino acids. V lost 0 bases and J lost 6; bases outside the gene matches: 10. Germline CDR1 and CDR2: LNHNV and YYDKDF (reference sequence).

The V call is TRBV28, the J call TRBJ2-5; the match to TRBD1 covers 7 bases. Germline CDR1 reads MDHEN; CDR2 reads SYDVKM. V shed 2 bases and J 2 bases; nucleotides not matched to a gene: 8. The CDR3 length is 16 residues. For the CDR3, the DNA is TGTGCCAGCAGTTTAAGCACCCCGGGACAGCAAGAGACCCAGTACTTC. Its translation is CASSLSTPGQQETQYF.

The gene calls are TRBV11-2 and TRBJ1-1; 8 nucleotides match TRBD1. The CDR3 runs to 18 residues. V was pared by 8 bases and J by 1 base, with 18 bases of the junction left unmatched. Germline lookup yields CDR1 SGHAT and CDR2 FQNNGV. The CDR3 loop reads CASRGFRGQVLRNTEAFF. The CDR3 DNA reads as TGTGCCAGCCGTGGCTTTCGGGGACAGGTTCTGAGGAACACTGAAGCTTTCTTT. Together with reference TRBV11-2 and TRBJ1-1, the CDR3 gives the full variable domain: EAGVAQSPRYKIIEKRQSVAFWCNPISGHATLYWYQQILGQGPKLLIQFQNNGVVDDSQLPKDRFSAERLKGVDSTLKIQPAKLEDSAVYLCASRGFRGQVLRNTEAFFGQGTRLTVV.

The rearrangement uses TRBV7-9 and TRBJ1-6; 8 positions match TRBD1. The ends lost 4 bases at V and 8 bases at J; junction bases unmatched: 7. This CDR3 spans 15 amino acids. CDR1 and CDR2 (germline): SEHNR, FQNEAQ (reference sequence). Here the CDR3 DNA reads TGTGCCAGCAGCTGGAGACAGGGGATAGATTCACCCCTCCACTTT. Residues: CASSWRQGIDSPLHF.

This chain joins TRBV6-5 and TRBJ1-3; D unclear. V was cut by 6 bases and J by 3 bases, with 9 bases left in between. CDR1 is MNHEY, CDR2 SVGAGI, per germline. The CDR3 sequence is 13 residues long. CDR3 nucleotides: TGTGCCAGCAGCCAGGTTATTGGAAACACCATATATTTT. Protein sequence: CASSQVIGNTIYF.

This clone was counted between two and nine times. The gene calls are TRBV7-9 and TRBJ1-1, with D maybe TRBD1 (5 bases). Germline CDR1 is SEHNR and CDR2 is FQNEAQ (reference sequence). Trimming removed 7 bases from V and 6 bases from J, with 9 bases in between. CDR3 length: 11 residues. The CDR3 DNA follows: TGTGCCAGCACGTGGGGCTCTGAAGCTTTCTTT. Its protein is CASTWGSEAFF.

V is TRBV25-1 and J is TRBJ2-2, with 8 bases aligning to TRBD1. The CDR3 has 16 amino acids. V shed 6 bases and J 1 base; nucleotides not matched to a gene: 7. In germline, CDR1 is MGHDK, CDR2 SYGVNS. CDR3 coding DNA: TGTGCCAGCAGAAACTCCGGGACAGGGAACACCGGGGAGCTGTTTTTT. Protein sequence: CASRNSGTGNTGELFF.

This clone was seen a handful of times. The CDR3 spells CASSEITGTTGELFF. CDR3 nucleotides: TGTGCCAGCAGTGAAATAACAGGGACGACCGGGGAGCTGTTTTTT. The J gene is TRBJ2-2, the V gene TRBV6-1; TRBD1 might be the D (6 bases). Germline values: CDR1 MNHNS, CDR2 SASEGT. There are 15 residues in the CDR3. Trimming cost V 2 bases and J 5 bases, with 12 bases left between them.

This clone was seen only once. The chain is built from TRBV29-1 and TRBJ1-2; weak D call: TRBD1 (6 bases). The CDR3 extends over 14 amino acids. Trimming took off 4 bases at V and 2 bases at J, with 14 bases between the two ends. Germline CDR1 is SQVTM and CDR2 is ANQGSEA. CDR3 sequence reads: CSVGMGAENYGYTF. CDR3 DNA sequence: TGCAGCGTTGGAATGGGGGCCGAAAACTATGGCTACACCTTC. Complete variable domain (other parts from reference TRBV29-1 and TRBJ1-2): SAVISQKPSRDICQRGTSLTIQCQVDSQVTMMFWYRQQPGQSLTLIATANQGSEATYESGFVIDKFPISRPNLTFSTLTVSNMSPEDSSIYLCSVGMGAENYGYTFGSGTRLTVV.

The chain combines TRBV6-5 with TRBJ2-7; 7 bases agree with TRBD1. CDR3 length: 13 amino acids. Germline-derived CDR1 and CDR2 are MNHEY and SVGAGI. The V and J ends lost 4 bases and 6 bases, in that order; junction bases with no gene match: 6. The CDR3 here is CASSSTGSGEQYF. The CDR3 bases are TGTGCCAGCAGTTCGACAGGGAGCGGCGAGCAGTACTTC.

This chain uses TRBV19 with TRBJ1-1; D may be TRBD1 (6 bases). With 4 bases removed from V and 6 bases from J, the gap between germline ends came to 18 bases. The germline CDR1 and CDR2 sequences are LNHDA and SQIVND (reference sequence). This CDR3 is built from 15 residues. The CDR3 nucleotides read TGTGCCAGTAGTAGCTCCCCGGGGGGGCGCGCTGAAGCTTTCTTT. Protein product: CASSSSPGGRAEAFF.

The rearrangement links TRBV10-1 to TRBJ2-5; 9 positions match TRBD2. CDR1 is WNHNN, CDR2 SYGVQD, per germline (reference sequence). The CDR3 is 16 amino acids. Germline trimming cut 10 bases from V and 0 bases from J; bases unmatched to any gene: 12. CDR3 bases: TGCGCCACCTCGAGAAGCGGGGGGTTCCACCAAGAGACCCAGTACTTC. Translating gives CATSRSGGFHQETQYF.

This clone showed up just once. The CDR3 DNA sequence: TGTGCCAGCAGCGTCCAAGCTACTGGAAACACCATATATTTT. As protein: CASSVQATGNTIYF. This chain links TRBV6-1 with TRBJ1-3, with no clear D. This CDR3 is built from 14 residues. Trimming stripped 6 bases from V and 2 bases from J, with 11 bases between. Looked up from germline, CDR1 is MNHNS and CDR2 is SASEGT.

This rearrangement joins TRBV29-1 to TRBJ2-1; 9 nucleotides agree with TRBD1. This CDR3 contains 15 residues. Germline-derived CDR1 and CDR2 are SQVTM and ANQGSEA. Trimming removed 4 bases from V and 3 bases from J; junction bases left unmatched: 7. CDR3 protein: CSVGSGTGYYNEQFF. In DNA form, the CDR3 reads TGCAGCGTTGGCTCCGGGACAGGGTACTACAATGAGCAGTTCTTC.

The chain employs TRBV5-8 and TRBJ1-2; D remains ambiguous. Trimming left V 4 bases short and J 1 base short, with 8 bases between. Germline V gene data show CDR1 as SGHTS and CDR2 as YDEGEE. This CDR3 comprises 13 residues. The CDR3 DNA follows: TGTGCCAGCAGCCGAGTAGTTAACTATGGCTACACCTTC. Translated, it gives CASSRVVNYGYTF.